A selection of T cell receptor beta chains follows, all from one sample in a study of Graves' ophthalmopathy and Graves' hyperthyroidism. Via MiXCR, TCRdb re-called the multiplex PCR reads, giving one row per CDR3 protein. The data hold hundreds of thousands of distinct CDR3 sequences, with about two fifths observed a single time. Sequences were obtained from peripheral blood. Receptor source: an adult man with Graves' ophthalmopathy. Each CDR3 is given with its conserved first and last residue. A D gene is named only where the DNA matches it firmly. For some rows the clone size is stated as once, few or many, or as a class when expanded; others skip it.

CDR3 length,V gene,clone size,J gene,D gene,CDR3 DNA,CDR3 protein
18,TRBV5-1,.,TRBJ2-7,.,TGCGCCAGCAGCTCGAGCATCTTAGGGTGGGGGCCGGAATACGAGCAGTACTTC,CASSSSILGWGPEYEQYF
14,TRBV6-6,few,TRBJ1-6,TRBD1,TGTGCCAGCAGATCGACAGGGGGTAATTCACCCCTCCACTTT,CASRSTGGNSPLHF
14,TRBV14,many,TRBJ2-7,.,TGTGCCAGCAGCCACCGGACCGCCACCTACGAGCAGTACTTC,CASSHRTATYEQYF
15,TRBV2,many,TRBJ2-5,TRBD2,TGTGCCAGCACGGCGGCTAGCGGAATGCAAGAGACCCAGTACTTC,CASTAASGMQETQYF
16,TRBV4-1,few,TRBJ2-2,.,TGCGCCAGCAGCCAAGTTGGGCAGGCGAACACCGGGGAGCTGTTTTTT,CASSQVGQANTGELFF
12,TRBV10-3,.,TRBJ2-7,.,TGTGCCATCAGTGTCGACTCCTACGAGCAGTACTTC,CAISVDSYEQYF
14,TRBV19,.,TRBJ1-1,.,TGTGCCAGTAGTATCGGGGGGCAGAACACTGAAGCTTTCTTT,CASSIGGQNTEAFF
17,TRBV19,few,TRBJ1-5,TRBD1,TGTGCCAGTAGGAACCCGGGACAGGGGGATTTGGGACAGCCCCAGCATTTT,CASRNPGQGDLGQPQHF
13,TRBV11-2,many,TRBJ1-2,TRBD1,TGTGCCAGCAGCTTAGAGACAGGGGATGGCTACACCTTC,CASSLETGDGYTF
14,TRBV12-3/TRBV12-4,.,TRBJ2-7,.,TGTGCCATCAGTGAGGCCCAGGGGTCCTACGAGCAGTACTTC,CAISEAQGSYEQYF
15,TRBV12-5,.,TRBJ2-2,.,TGTGCTAGTGGTTTGGACAGGGGAGGCTCCGGGGAGCTGTTTTTT,CASGLDRGGSGELFF
13,TRBV7-9,once,TRBJ2-3,TRBD2,TGTGCCAAAGGGACTAGCGGGGTGGATACGCAGTATTTT,CAKGTSGVDTQYF
18,TRBV12-3/TRBV12-4,.,TRBJ2-5,TRBD2,TGTGCCAGCAGCTTAGGACTAGCGGGGGGACGCGGTCAAGAGACCCAGTACTTC,CASSLGLAGGRGQETQYF
14,TRBV14,many,TRBJ2-7,.,TGTGCCAGCAGCCAAGTTGGGCAGGGAAACGAGCAGTACTTC,CASSQVGQGNEQYF
12,TRBV29-1,many,TRBJ2-5,.,TGCAGCGTTGTCTGGGGTCAAGAGACCCAGTACTTC,CSVVWGQETQYF
13,TRBV4-1,many,TRBJ2-7,TRBD1,TGCGCCAGCAGCTCAAACAGGGGGTACGAGCAGTACTTC,CASSSNRGYEQYF
14,TRBV6-1,.,TRBJ1-4,.,TGTGCCAGCAGTGAAGCGATGGGGGTTGAAAAACTGTTTTTT,CASSEAMGVEKLFF
11,TRBV12-3/TRBV12-4,.,TRBJ1-2,TRBD1,TGTGCCAGCAGAACGACAGGGAGAGACACCTTC,CASRTTGRDTF
16,TRBV19,many,TRBJ2-7,.,TGTGCCAGTAGTAGGGTGACCGGGATAACGACCTACGAGCAGTACTTC,CASSRVTGITTYEQYF
13,TRBV20-1,.,TRBJ2-7,.,TGCAGTGCTAGAGACGGAAACTCCTACGAGCAGTACTTC,CSARDGNSYEQYF
17,TRBV7-2,few,TRBJ2-7,TRBD1,TGTGCCAGCAGCCAAGAGGGGACAGGACCACAATCCTACGAGCAGTACTTC,CASSQEGTGPQSYEQYF
12,TRBV19,.,TRBJ1-2,.,TGTGCCAGTAGTAAACGGCCGGGAGGCTACACCTTC,CASSKRPGGYTF
15,TRBV7-9,many,TRBJ1-1,.,TGTGCCAGCTTAGGGGTGGGGAAGGGATCCACTGAAGCTTTCTTT,CASLGVGKGSTEAFF
13,TRBV7-8,many,TRBJ1-1,TRBD1,TGTGCCAGCAGCCTAAACAGGGGCGACGGGGCTTTCTTT,CASSLNRGDGAFF
13,TRBV12-3/TRBV12-4,few,TRBJ2-7,.,TGTGCCAGCAGCCCCTTCTACAACCTGGAGCAGTACTTC,CASSPFYNLEQYF
20,TRBV9,.,TRBJ1-2,TRBD1,TGTGCCAGCAGCGCACGAGTCCGGGACAGGGGAGTTCGGTCTAGCTATGGCTACACCTTC,CASSARVRDRGVRSSYGYTF
14,TRBV7-2,many,TRBJ2-7,.,TGTGCCAGCACCGTACTAGGGGGATCCTACGAGCAGTACTTC,CASTVLGGSYEQYF
17,TRBV5-1,few,TRBJ1-3,TRBD1,TGCGCCAGCAGCTGGAGACAGGGACCAAGGGGTGGAAACACCATATATTTT,CASSWRQGPRGGNTIYF
14,TRBV7-2,once,TRBJ2-5,TRBD2,TGTGCCAGCAGCAACGGACTAGTCCAGGAGGCCCAGTACTTC,CASSNGLVQEAQYF
16,TRBV2,.,TRBJ2-5,TRBD2,TGTGCCACCCAAAACGGACTAGCGGGGGCACAAGAGACCCAGTACTTC,CATQNGLAGAQETQYF
13,TRBV29-1,.,TRBJ1-2,.,TGCAGCCAAGATCCGCGGATCTCCTATGGCTACACCTTC,CSQDPRISYGYTF
15,TRBV7-2,many,TRBJ2-7,.,TGTGCCAGCAGCCCCACGAGCAGGGGTCGATACGAGCAGTACTTC,CASSPTSRGRYEQYF
14,TRBV2,.,TRBJ1-2,.,TGCGCCAGCAGCCAAGTCCGGGGACAAGGAGGCTACACCTTC,CASSQVRGQGGYTF
14,TRBV10-3,.,TRBJ2-2,TRBD2,TGTGCCAGCAAAGCGGGGGGGGGCACCGGGGAGCTGTTTTTT,CASKAGGGTGELFF
15,TRBV9,many,TRBJ2-5,.,TGTGCCAGCAGCGTAGGTTTAGGGGTGGGGGAGACCCAGTACTTC,CASSVGLGVGETQYF
15,TRBV15,.,TRBJ2-7,.,TGTGCCACCAGCAGAGAGTGGACAGGACTATACGAGCAGTACTTC,CATSREWTGLYEQYF
14,TRBV25-1,.,TRBJ1-2,TRBD1,TGTGCCAGCAGTCTCGGACAGGGCGGCCATGGCTACACCTTC,CASSLGQGGHGYTF
14,TRBV20-1,.,TRBJ1-2,.,TGCAGTGCTAGAGGGGGAGGGTCTAACTATGGCTACACCTTC,CSARGGGSNYGYTF
16,TRBV7-9,many,TRBJ2-5,.,TGTGCCAGCAGCTTCTCCGTTGCGGCGGGGCAAGAGACCCAGTACTTC,CASSFSVAAGQETQYF
16,TRBV29-1,many,TRBJ2-7,TRBD2,TGCAGCGTTGAGGAACCTGGACTAGCGGGAGACTACGAGCAGTACTTC,CSVEEPGLAGDYEQYF
11,TRBV29-1,.,TRBJ1-2,.,TGCAGCACCTCAGGGAACTATGGCTACACCTTC,CSTSGNYGYTF
15,TRBV29-1,many,TRBJ1-2,TRBD1,TGCAGCGTTATAGGACAGGAGAGTTCTAACTATGGCTACACCTTC,CSVIGQESSNYGYTF
14,TRBV25-1,.,TRBJ1-1,.,TGTGCCAGCAGGGAACGGGGGGACTCCTTCACGGCTTTCTTT,CASRERGDSFTAFF
15,TRBV6-5,few,TRBJ1-6,.,TGTGCCAGCAGTTACTCTTGGGTTGAGAATTCACCCCTCCACTTT,CASSYSWVENSPLHF
13,TRBV10-3,.,TRBJ1-2,TRBD1,TGTGCCATCCGCCAGGGGGGCTACTATGGCTACACCTTC,CAIRQGGYYGYTF
16,TRBV9,few,TRBJ1-1,TRBD1,TGTGCCAGCCGGGACAGACAGGGGCGAACGAACACTGAAGCTTTCTTT,CASRDRQGRTNTEAFF
15,TRBV24-1,few,TRBJ2-3,TRBD2,TGTGCCACCAGTGAACTAGCGGGAGCCACAGATACGCAGTATTTT,CATSELAGATDTQYF
14,TRBV4-3,many,TRBJ1-2,.,TGCGCCAGCAGCCTTTACTCAGGGAACTATGGCTACACCTTC,CASSLYSGNYGYTF
15,TRBV4-1,.,TRBJ1-2,.,TGCGCCAGCAGCCAAGGGGAAGGGGTGAACTATGGCTACACCTTC,CASSQGEGVNYGYTF
14,TRBV5-1,many,TRBJ1-1,.,TGCGCCAGCAGCTTGAGAGACTCGAACACTGAAGCTTTCTTT,CASSLRDSNTEAFF
16,TRBV7-3,many,TRBJ1-2,.,TGTGCCAGCAGCTTAGGAGGGCCCCTTAGGGACTATGGCTACACCTTC,CASSLGGPLRDYGYTF
14,TRBV4-3,.,TRBJ2-7,.,TGCGCCAGCAGCCAAGACGGAGCTCGGCGGGAGCAGTACTTC,CASSQDGARREQYF
13,TRBV5-1,.,TRBJ2-7,.,TGCGCCCGTCGACAGGGCGGGGCCTACGAGCAGTACTTC,CARRQGGAYEQYF